Given below is one TCR beta chain in context. No antigen is known for it. With 4 bases removed from V and 0 bases from J, the gap between germline ends came to 9 bases. This CDR3 has 14 residues. CDR1 SNHLY and CDR2 FYNNEI come from the germline V gene. The data were taken from a study of cytomegalovirus exposure and HLA in healthy donors. Broader study findings: The study put some 150 TCR beta chains on its list as cytomegalovirus-associated.

Both 60 Vbeta primers and 13 Jbeta primers went into the PCR. Data came from immunoSEQ multiplex PCR; TCRdb stores just in-frame clones and leaves some out. This table holds 110,000 to 150,000 clones, approximately 79% found once. V is TRBV2 and J is TRBJ1-1; D is perhaps TRBD1 (5 bases). The sequenced sample was PBMCs. The origin of this receptor is a man aged 18 to 29 in good health and CMV-seropositive. The CDR3 region has the DNA TGTGCCAGCAGTGTTGAAGGGGTGAACACTGAAGCTTTCTTT. It specifies CASSVEGVNTEAFF.